This T cell receptor (beta chain) emerged from a study of metastatic and nonmetastatic thyroid tumors. This clone came up once. Its cognate antigen is unknown. Source study methods: Clinicopathological groups supplied CDR3 differences that were used to build a distant-metastasis classifier for papillary thyroid cancer. With MiXCR, TCRdb called clones anew from the PCR reads. These V and J calls originate from TCRdb's pipeline instead of the authors' own analysis. The sample contains under 20,000 clones, around 26% of which appear only once. Nobody among the patients had been given any treatment before thyroid surgery. CDR1 DFQATT and CDR2 SNEGSKA come from the germline V gene (reference sequence). The CDR3 covers 12 residues. Trimming took off 3 bases at V and 4 bases at J, with 9 bases between the two ends. Study results and caveats: Within blood and tumor, benign nodules reportedly had significantly lower TCR beta diversity than malignant thyroid tumors did.

This receptor was taken from a female donor with papillary thyroid cancer or a benign thyroid nodule (not recorded which). Some clones in this sample may be carry-over from other donors' samples. The sequenced sample consisted of tumor tissue. The V and J genes are TRBV20-1 and TRBJ1-2, with D possibly TRBD1 on 6 matching bases. In DNA, the CDR3 is TGCAGTGCTAGGGACAGAGTCTATGGCTACACCTTC. Its translation: CSARDRVYGYTF.